This record covers a single T cell receptor (beta chain). In the authors' workflow: Reference gene primer amplification yielded estimated nucleated cell counts. Data came from immunoSEQ multiplex PCR; TCRdb stores just in-frame clones and leaves some out. V, J and clone size are those of that table, while D and trimming were read from the DNA. The sample yields under 550,000 clones, about 90% seen once. This record comes from a study of blood T cell repertoires in COVID-19. About the study: The United States, Italy and Spain were the sources of the acute and convalescent COVID-19 samples.

The CDR3 runs to 16 residues. V gave up 5 bases and J gave up 5 bases; unmatched junction bases: 11. Germline CDR1 LNHNV, CDR2 YYDKDF (reference sequence). Seattle's enrolled individuals joined amid active infection and were then monitored longitudinally. The TCR sequence derives from a man aged 18 to 29 with COVID-19, enrolled during active disease. The material sequenced was peripheral blood. The V and J genes are TRBV15 and TRBJ2-3, with TRBD1 identical over 9 bases. The CDR3, as DNA: TGTGCCACCAGCGATTATAACAGGGGGCGCGGAGATACGCAGTATTTT. It encodes CATSDYNRGRGDTQYF.